The present T cell receptor (beta chain) was sequenced within a study of blood T cell repertoires in COVID-19. Background on the study: The United States, Italy and Spain supplied acute and convalescent COVID-19 samples. Sources were T cells, B-cell-depleted T cells, or PBMCs; the material itself was cDNA or gDNA.

Per the original data handling: Counts of nucleated cells, estimated from reference gene primer amplification, were obtained. Method: immunoSEQ multiplex PCR; TCRdb's copy keeps in-frame clones and lacks some. That table is the source of V, J and clone size, and D and trimming were worked out from the DNA. The table includes 250,000 to 300,000 clones, 88% detected once. CDR3 length: 15 amino acids. Germline V gene data show CDR1 as KGHSH and CDR2 as LQKENI. V was pared by 3 bases and J by 3 bases, with 5 bases of the junction left unmatched. The clonotype originates from a woman between 40 and 50 years old who had recovered from COVID-19. Material: peripheral blood. V gene TRBV18 combines with J gene TRBJ1-1; 9 bases are shared with TRBD1. CDR3 protein: CASSPTGGGDTEAFF. The CDR3 bases are TGTGCCAGCTCACCCACAGGGGGCGGGGACACTGAAGCTTTCTTT.